The sequence of this T cell receptor beta chain was determined in a study of vaccination and CD4 T cells after COVID-19. Background on the study: Sampling after COVID took place at a median of around 110 days (range 35 to 161) following diagnosis. Post-vaccine specimens were obtained a median 72 days after dose two (range 14 to 241).

CDR3 length: 16 amino acids. Germline CDR1 is KGHDR and CDR2 is SFDVKD. V was pared by 3 bases and J by 5 bases, with 16 bases between. Stated treatment: approximately nine-day PBMC culture with coronavirus spike peptide pools or control peptides (ViraFEST assay). Antigen-specific T cell expansion with peptide pools preceded TCR sequencing in the ViraFEST approach. Fresh IL-2 medium was used to replace half of the medium on days 3 and 7. Cultured CD4+ T cells had their DNA profiled by the Oncomine TCR Beta short-read assay. TCRdb called the PCR reads again in MiXCR, with one record for every CDR3 protein. The data contain around 25,000 distinct CDR3 sequences, 60% of them singletons. This clonotype was seen a single time. What it binds is unknown.

This sequence joins TRBV24-1 and TRBJ2-1, with D tentatively TRBD1 (6 bases). Here the sequenced sample was CD4+ T cells from blood, cultured in vitro, taken after SARS-CoV-2 vaccination. The sequence was obtained from a human donor who received a COVID-19 vaccine. CDR3 sequence (DNA): TGTGCCACCAGTGATGCGGACAGTCTAATTGACAATGAGCAGTTCTTC. As protein: CATSDADSLIDNEQFF.